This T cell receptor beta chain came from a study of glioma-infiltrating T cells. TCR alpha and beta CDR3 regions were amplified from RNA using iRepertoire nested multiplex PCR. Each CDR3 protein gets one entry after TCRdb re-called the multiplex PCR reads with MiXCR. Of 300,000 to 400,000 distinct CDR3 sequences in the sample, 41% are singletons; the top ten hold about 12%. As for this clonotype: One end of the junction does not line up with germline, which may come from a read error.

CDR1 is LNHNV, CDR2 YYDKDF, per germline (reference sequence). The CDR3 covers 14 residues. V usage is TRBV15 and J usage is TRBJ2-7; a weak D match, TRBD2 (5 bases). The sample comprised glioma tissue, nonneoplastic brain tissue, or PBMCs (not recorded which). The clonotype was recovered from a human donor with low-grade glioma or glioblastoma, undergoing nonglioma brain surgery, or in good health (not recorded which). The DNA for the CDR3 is TGTGCCACCAGCGGAGGACTGACGAGCTACGAGCAGCACTTC. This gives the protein CATSGGLTSYEQHF.